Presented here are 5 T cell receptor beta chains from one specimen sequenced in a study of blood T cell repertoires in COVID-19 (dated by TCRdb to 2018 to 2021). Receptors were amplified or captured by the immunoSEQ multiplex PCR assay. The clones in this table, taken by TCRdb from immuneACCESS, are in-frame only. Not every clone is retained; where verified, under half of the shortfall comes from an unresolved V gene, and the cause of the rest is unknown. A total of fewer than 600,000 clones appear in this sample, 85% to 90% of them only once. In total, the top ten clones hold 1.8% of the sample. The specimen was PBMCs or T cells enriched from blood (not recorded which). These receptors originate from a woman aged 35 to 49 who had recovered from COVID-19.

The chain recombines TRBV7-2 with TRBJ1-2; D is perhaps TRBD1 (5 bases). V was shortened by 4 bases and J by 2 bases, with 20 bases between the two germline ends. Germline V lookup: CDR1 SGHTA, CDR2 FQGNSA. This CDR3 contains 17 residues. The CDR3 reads CASSSNLVDTGNYGYTF. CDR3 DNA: TGTGCCAGCAGCTCAAACCTTGTGGACACAGGAAACTATGGCTACACCTTC.

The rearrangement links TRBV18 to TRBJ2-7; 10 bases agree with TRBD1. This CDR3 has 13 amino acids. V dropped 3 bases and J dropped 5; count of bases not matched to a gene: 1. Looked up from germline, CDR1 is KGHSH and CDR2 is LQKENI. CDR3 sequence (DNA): TGTGCCAGCTCACCCGGGACAGGGGACGAGCAGTACTTC. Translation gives CASSPGTGDEQYF.

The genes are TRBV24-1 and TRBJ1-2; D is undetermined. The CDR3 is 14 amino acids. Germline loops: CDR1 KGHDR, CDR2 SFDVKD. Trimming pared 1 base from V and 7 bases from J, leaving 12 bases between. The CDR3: CATSDFSGLGGYTF. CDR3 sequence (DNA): TGTGCCACCAGTGATTTCTCGGGGTTAGGTGGCTACACCTTC.

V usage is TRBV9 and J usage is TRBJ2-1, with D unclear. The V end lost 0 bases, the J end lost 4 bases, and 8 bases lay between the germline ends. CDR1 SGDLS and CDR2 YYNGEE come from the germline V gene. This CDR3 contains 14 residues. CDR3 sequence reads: CASSVDWAYNEQFF. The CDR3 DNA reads TGTGCCAGCAGCGTAGACTGGGCATACAATGAGCAGTTCTTC. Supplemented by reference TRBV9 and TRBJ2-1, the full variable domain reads DSGVTQTPKHLITATGQRVTLRCSPRSGDLSVYWYQQSLDQGLQFLIQYYNGEERAKGNILERFSAQQFPDLHSELNLSSLELGDSALYFCASSVDWAYNEQFFGPGTRLTVL.

This CDR3 reads CATSETGQGARETQYF. DNA for the CDR3: TGTGCCACCAGTGAGACCGGACAGGGGGCGCGAGAGACCCAGTACTTC. The chain carries TRBV24-1 and TRBJ2-5; 11 nucleotides align to TRBD1. The germline gives CDR1 KGHDR, CDR2 SFDVKD. The CDR3 is 16 residues long. Trimming took 4 bases from V and 4 from J; bases not matched to a gene: 7.